The next 15 T cell receptor beta chains were all read from a single sample in a study of blood T cells in healthy people across ages. Combining a sample-barcoded 5' primer with a J-beta primer mix, a second PCR ran for roughly 6 to 12 cycles. Each CDR3 protein gets one entry after TCRdb re-called the 5' RACE reads with MiXCR. The data contain 1.5 million to 1.9 million distinct CDR3 sequences, 35% to 45% of them singletons. Sample: blood. These receptors all stem from a woman younger than 35 in good health.

In DNA, the CDR3 is TGTGCCAGCAGCGAACAAGGACTTTCGAATGAGCAGTTCTTC. The encoded protein is CASSEQGLSNEQFF. The V gene is TRBV7-2, the J gene TRBJ2-1, with D maybe TRBD2 (5 bases). This CDR3 has 14 residues. The germline gives CDR1 SGHTA, CDR2 FQGNSA. Deletions cut 5 bases from V and 7 bases from J, with 15 bases between.

The rearrangement uses TRBV27 and TRBJ2-3, with a possible D match to TRBD1 (6 bases). The CDR3 extends over 17 amino acids. CDR1 MNHEY and CDR2 SMNVEV come from the germline V gene (reference sequence). Trimming left V 8 bases short and J 3 bases short, with 24 bases between. CDR3 region: CASHPLRAGVWTDTQYF. CDR3 DNA sequence: TGTGCCAGCCATCCACTCAGGGCAGGGGTATGGACAGATACGCAGTATTTT.

The chain uses TRBV5-4 and TRBJ2-5, with TRBD2 matching over 14 bases. The length of the CDR3 is 19 residues. The V gene's germline CDR1 is SGHNT and CDR2 YYREEE (reference sequence). Trimming took 4 bases from V and 6 from J; bases not matched to a gene: 17. For the CDR3, the DNA is TGTGCCAGCAGCCTCAAGCGACTAGCGGGGGGGCTCTATGTTCAGACCCAGTACTTC. Its protein product is CASSLKRLAGGLYVQTQYF.

The chain is built from TRBV5-1 and TRBJ1-1; 10 bases agree with TRBD1. The CDR3 extends over 15 amino acids. J gave up 2 bases and V 5 bases, and 6 bases lay outside the gene matches. Germline V gene lookup returns CDR1 SGHRS and CDR2 YFSETQ. The CDR3 sequence is CASSYDRGHNTEAFF. As DNA, the CDR3 is TGCGCCAGCAGTTACGACAGGGGGCATAACACTGAAGCTTTCTTT.

Here the CDR3 DNA reads TGTGCCAGTGCTGGAGGTACGGCGGACACTGAAGCTTTCTTT. Encoded protein: CASAGGTADTEAFF. V and J are TRBV28 and TRBJ1-1; the D is unclear. This CDR3 comprises 14 residues. Trimming shortened V by 9 bases and J by 3 bases, and 17 bases separated the two germline ends. CDR1 MDHEN and CDR2 SYDVKM come from the germline V gene.

This clonotype occurred a few times. The chain recombines TRBV11-2 with TRBJ2-7; 12 bases match TRBD2. The germline gives CDR1 SGHAT, CDR2 FQNNGV. V shed 1 base and J 1 base; nucleotides not matched to a gene: 8. This CDR3 has 18 amino acids. CDR3 sequence: CASSLALAGGPVSYEQYF. The CDR3 nucleotides are TGTGCCAGCAGCTTAGCCCTAGCGGGAGGGCCAGTATCCTACGAGCAGTACTTC.

The table lists this clonotype with a few counts. This sequence joins TRBV20-1 and TRBJ1-1; D is unclear. The CDR3 has 13 residues. The germline V gene encodes CDR1 DFQATT and CDR2 SNEGSKA (reference sequence). V was clipped by 6 bases and J by 1 base, with 12 bases between them. This CDR3 is CSALDHQNTEAFF. The DNA for the CDR3 is TGCAGTGCACTGGACCATCAGAACACTGAAGCTTTCTTT.

J is TRBJ2-2 and V is TRBV15; D is perhaps TRBD1 (5 bases). The germline gives CDR1 LNHNV, CDR2 YYDKDF (reference sequence). The V end was cut by 1 base, the J end by 0 bases, with 9 bases between. The CDR3 consists of 16 residues. The CDR3 coding sequence is TGTGCCACCAGCAGAGGATCAGGGCCGAACACCGGGGAGCTGTTTTTT. Protein product: CATSRGSGPNTGELFF.

The chain joins TRBV7-9 to TRBJ1-4; tentative D call: TRBD1 (5 bases). Germline V gene data show CDR1 as SEHNR and CDR2 as FQNEAQ (reference sequence). The CDR3 covers 15 residues. V shed 0 bases and J shed 7 bases, with 12 bases lying between them. This CDR3 is CASSLAAGRIEKLFF. The CDR3 nucleotides read TGTGCCAGCAGCTTAGCGGCAGGGAGGATTGAAAAACTGTTTTTT.

The chain couples TRBV19 to TRBJ1-6, with D possibly being TRBD1 (5 bases). This CDR3 spans 13 amino acids. Germline V gene lookup returns CDR1 LNHDA and CDR2 SQIVND (reference sequence). V was pared by 3 bases and J by 10 bases, with 10 bases between. The CDR3, as DNA: TGTGCCAGTAGTATGGGACTGCACTCACCCCTCCACTTT. Its translation is CASSMGLHSPLHF. The entire variable domain, with the rest obtained from reference TRBV19 and TRBJ1-6, is as follows: DGGITQSPKYLFRKEGQNVTLSCEQNLNHDAMYWYRQDPGQGLRLIYYSQIVNDFQKGDIAEGYSVSREKKESFPLTVTSAQKNPTAFYLCASSMGLHSPLHFGNGTRLTVT.

This clonotype was observed a few times. The genes are TRBV12-3 or TRBV12-4 and TRBJ2-3, with 8 bases lining up with TRBD2. This CDR3 spans 14 amino acids. The trim removed 9 bases at V and 0 bases at J, leaving 5 bases unmatched. CDR3: CASLAGTSTDTQYF. The CDR3 bases are TGTGCCAGTTTAGCGGGGACTAGCACAGATACGCAGTATTTT.

The rearrangement joins TRBV20-1 to TRBJ2-7, with unresolved D. The germline V gene encodes CDR1 DFQATT and CDR2 SNEGSKA (reference sequence). The CDR3 totals 12 residues. Between the trimmed V and J ends, which lost 2 bases and 6 bases, there was a span of 11 bases. DNA of the CDR3: TGCAGTGCTAGAACTGGACCGTCCGAGCAGTACTTC. Translation gives CSARTGPSEQYF.

This chain uses TRBV29-1 with TRBJ2-5; tentatively, D is TRBD1 (5 bases). Per the germline V gene, CDR1 is SQVTM and CDR2 is ANQGSEA. V gave up 6 bases and J gave up 11 bases, with 25 bases separating them. This CDR3 has 14 amino acids. The CDR3 sequence: CSVTGHGSYNEQYF. The CDR3 DNA reads TGCAGCGTGACCGGACATGGTAGCTACAATGAGCAGTACTTC.

This rearrangement joins TRBV30 to TRBJ2-7, with 11 bases identical to TRBD1. The germline V gene has CDR1 GTSNPN and CDR2 SVGIG (reference sequence). The CDR3 covers 13 residues. V was pared by 2 bases and J by 5 bases, with 2 bases of the junction left unmatched. The DNA for the CDR3 is TGTGCCTGGAGTCGGGGACAGGGGGACGAGCAGTACTTC. Its protein is CAWSRGQGDEQYF.

This chain uses TRBV6-6 with TRBJ2-3; tentative D call: TRBD2 (5 bases). Germline CDR1 MNHNY, CDR2 SVGAGI (reference sequence). Trimming took off 10 bases at V and 2 bases at J, with 16 bases between the two ends. This CDR3 region has 14 residues. CDR3: CATISVTATDTQYF. The DNA of the CDR3 is TGTGCCACCATTAGCGTAACCGCCACAGATACGCAGTATTTT.